The TCR beta chain described here comes from a study of graft-versus-host responses after intestinal transplantation. Overall study context: Multivisceral, liver-intestinal, or isolated intestinal transplants were given to recipients. Study-level points and caveats: Where graft-donor T cell macrochimerism was present, patients had high graft-versus-host to host-versus-graft clonal ratios in allografts.

Profiling relied on immunoSEQ multiplex PCR, and the TCRdb table lists in-frame clones only, not all of them. This repertoire shows some 5,000 clones, 85% found once; its top ten account for 9.5% to 13%. As regards this clone: Its antigen is not identified.

Tissue processing of the graft released intraepithelial and lamina propria lymphocytes from it. This TCR came from a human patient who received an intestinal transplant, so some T cells may come from the graft donor. The sample was ileum tissue, taken 156 days after intestinal transplant.

CDR3 loop: CASSLENYGYTF. CDR3 bases: TGTGCCAGCAGCTTAGAAAACTATGGCTACACCTTC. This chain joins TRBV11-2 and TRBJ1-2; unclear D gene. The germline CDR1 and CDR2 sequences are SGHAT and FQNNGV. Between the trimmed V and J ends, which lost 0 bases and 2 bases, there was a span of 1 base. This CDR3 comprises 12 residues.